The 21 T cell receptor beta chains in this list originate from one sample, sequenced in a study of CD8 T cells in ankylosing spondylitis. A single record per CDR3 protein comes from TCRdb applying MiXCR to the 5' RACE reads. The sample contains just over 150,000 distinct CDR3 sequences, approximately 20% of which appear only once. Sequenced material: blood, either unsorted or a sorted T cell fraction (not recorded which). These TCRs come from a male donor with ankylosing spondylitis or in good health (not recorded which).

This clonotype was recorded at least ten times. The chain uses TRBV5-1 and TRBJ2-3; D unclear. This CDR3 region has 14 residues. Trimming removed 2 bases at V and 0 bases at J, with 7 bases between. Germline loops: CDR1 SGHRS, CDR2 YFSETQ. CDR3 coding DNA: TGCGCCAGCAGCTTTACGGACAGCACAGATACGCAGTATTTT. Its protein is CASSFTDSTDTQYF.

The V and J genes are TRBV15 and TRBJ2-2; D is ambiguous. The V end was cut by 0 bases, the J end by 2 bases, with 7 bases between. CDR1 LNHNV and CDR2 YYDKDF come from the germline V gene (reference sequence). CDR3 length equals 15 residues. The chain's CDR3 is CATSRDHANTGELFF. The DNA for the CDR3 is TGTGCCACCAGCAGAGATCACGCTAACACCGGGGAGCTGTTTTTT.

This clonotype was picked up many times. The CDR3 reads CASSQSTDTQYF. The CDR3 DNA is TGCGCCAGCAGCCAAAGTACAGATACGCAGTATTTT. This chain uses TRBV5-1 with TRBJ2-3, with D uncertain. From germline, CDR1 is SGHRS and CDR2 YFSETQ. Trimming removed 4 bases at V and 3 bases at J, with 6 bases between. The CDR3 consists of 12 residues.

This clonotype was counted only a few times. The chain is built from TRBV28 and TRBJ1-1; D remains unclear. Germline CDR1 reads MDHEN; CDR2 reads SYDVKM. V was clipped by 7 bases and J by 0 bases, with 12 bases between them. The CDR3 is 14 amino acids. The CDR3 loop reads CASNAANMNTEAFF. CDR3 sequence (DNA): TGTGCCAGCAATGCGGCAAACATGAACACTGAAGCTTTCTTT.

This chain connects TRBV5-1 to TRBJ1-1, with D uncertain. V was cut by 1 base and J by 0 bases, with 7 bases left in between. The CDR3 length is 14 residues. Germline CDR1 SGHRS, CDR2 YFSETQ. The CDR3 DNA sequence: TGCGCCAGCAGCTTGAGGACCTTGAACACTGAAGCTTTCTTT. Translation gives CASSLRTLNTEAFF.

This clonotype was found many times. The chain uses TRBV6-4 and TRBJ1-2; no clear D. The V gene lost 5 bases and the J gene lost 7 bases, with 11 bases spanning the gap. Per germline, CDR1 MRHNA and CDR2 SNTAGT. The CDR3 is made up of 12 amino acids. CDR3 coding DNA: TGTGCCAGCAGTCACGGCTACGGTGGCTACACCTTC. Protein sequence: CASSHGYGGYTF.

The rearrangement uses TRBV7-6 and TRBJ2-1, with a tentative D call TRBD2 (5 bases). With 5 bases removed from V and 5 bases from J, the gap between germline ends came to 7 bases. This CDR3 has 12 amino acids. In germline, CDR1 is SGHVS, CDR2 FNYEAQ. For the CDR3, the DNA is TGTGCCAGCAGCCTCGGGAACAATGAGCAGTTCTTC. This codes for CASSLGNNEQFF.

The CDR3, as DNA: TGTGCCAGCAGCTTTTATAACCGTAATGAAAAACTGTTTTTT. Translation: CASSFYNRNEKLFF. The chain carries TRBV7-9 and TRBJ1-4; D remains ambiguous. Trimming pared 3 bases from V and 4 bases from J, leaving 9 bases between. CDR3 length: 14 amino acids. Germline V gene lookup returns CDR1 SEHNR and CDR2 FQNEAQ (reference sequence).

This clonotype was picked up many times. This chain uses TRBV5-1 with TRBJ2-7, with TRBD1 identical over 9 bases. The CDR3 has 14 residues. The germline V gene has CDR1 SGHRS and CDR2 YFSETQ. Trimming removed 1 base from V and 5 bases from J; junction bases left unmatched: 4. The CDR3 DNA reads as TGCGCCAGCAGCTTGCACGGACAGGGGAACGAGCAGTACTTC. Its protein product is CASSLHGQGNEQYF.

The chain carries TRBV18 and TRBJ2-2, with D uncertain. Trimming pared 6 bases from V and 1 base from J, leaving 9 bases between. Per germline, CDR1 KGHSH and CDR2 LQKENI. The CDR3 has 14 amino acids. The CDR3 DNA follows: TGTGCCAGCTCCCGGGCCAGGAACACCGGGGAGCTGTTTTTT. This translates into CASSRARNTGELFF.

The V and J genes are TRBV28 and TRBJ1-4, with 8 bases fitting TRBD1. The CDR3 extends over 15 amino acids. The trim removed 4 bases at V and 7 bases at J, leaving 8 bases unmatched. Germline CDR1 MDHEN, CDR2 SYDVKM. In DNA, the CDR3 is TGTGCCAGCAGTTCGGCCAGGGGGCGAAGTGAAAAACTGTTTTTT. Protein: CASSSARGRSEKLFF.

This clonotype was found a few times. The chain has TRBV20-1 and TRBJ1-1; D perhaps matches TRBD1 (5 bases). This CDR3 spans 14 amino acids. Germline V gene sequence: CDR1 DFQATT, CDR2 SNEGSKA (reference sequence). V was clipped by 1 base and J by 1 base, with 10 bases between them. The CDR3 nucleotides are TGCAGTGCTAGAGCAGGCAGGGCGAACACTGAAGCTTTCTTT. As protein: CSARAGRANTEAFF.

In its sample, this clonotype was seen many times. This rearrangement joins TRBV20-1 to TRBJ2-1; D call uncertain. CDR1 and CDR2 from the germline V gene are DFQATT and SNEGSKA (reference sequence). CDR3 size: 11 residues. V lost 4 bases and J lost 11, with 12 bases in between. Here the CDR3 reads CSAMEEVKQFF. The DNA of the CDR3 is TGCAGTGCTATGGAAGAGGTGAAGCAGTTCTTC.

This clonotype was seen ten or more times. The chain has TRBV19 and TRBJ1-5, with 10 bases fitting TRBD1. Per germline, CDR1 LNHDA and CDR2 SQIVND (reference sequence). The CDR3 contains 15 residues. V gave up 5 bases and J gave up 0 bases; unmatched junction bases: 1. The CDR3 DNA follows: TGTGCCAGTAGTGGGACAGGGGTTAGCAATCAGCCCCAGCATTTT. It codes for CASSGTGVSNQPQHF.

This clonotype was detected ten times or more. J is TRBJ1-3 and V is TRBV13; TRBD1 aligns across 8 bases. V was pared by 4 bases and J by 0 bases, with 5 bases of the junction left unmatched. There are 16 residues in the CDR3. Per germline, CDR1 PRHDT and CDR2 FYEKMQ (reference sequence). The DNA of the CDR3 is TGTGCCAGCAGCTCCGGGACAGGACTCTCTGGAAACACCATATATTTT. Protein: CASSSGTGLSGNTIYF.

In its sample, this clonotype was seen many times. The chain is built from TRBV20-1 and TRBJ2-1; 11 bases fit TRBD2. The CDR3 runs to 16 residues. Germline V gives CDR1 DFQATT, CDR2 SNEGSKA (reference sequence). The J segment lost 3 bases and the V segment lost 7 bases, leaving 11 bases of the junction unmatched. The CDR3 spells CSVTKLAGAVYNEQFF. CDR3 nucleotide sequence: TGCAGTGTAACTAAACTAGCGGGAGCGGTCTACAATGAGCAGTTCTTC.

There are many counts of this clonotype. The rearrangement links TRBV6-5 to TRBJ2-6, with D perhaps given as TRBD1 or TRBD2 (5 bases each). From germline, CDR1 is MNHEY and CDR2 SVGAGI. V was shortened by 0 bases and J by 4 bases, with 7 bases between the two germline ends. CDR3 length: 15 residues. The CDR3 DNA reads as TGTGCCAGCAGTTACTCGGGGACCGGGGCCAACGTCCTGACTTTC. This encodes CASSYSGTGANVLTF.

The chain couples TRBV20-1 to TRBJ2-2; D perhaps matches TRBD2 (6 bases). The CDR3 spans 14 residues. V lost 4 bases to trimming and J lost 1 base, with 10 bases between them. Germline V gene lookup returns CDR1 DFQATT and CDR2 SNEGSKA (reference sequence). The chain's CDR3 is CSANSGMNTGELFF. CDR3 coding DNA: TGCAGTGCTAATAGCGGAATGAACACCGGGGAGCTGTTTTTT.

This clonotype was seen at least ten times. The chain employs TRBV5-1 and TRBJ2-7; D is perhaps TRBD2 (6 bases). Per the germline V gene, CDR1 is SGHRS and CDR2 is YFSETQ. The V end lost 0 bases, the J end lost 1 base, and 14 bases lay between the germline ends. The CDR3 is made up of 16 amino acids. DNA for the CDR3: TGCGCCAGCAGCTTGGCCATGGGACTGGAGTCCTACGAGCAGTACTTC. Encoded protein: CASSLAMGLESYEQYF.

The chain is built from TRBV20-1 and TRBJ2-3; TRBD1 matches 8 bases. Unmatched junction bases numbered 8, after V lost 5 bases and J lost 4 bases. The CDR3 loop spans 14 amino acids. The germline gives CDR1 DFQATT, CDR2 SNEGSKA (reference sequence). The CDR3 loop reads CSAQETGDPDTQYF. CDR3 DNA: TGCAGTGCTCAAGAGACAGGGGATCCAGATACGCAGTATTTT.

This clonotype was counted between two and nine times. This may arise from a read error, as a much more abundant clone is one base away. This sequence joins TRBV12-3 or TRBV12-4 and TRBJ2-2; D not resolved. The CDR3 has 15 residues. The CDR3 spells CASRLQVANTRELFF. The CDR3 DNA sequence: TGTGCCAGCAGACTACAAGTTGCGAACACCCGGGAGCTGTTTTTT.